Following are 30 T cell receptor beta chains from one sample sequenced in a study of identical twins. Using its own MiXCR run on the 5' RACE reads, TCRdb lists one record per CDR3 protein. The table has approximately 210,000 distinct CDR3 sequences, approximately 16% seen once. These data were also filed under a second study, of T cells expressing NK-cell markers.

Material: CD8+ T cells sorted from blood. These receptor sequences come from a woman under 30 in good health.

V usage is TRBV21-1 and J usage is TRBJ2-5; the table's D gene call, TRBD2, was not cross checked with the DNA. TRBV21-1 is tagged as a pseudogene. The CDR3 consists of 22 residues. The CDR3 DNA reads TGTGCCAGCAGCAAAGTGGGGACTGGCAGGCTAGCGGGAGGGAGAGATCAAGAGACCCAGTACTTC. Translation gives CASSKVGTGRLAGGRDQETQYF.

This clonotype was counted between two and nine times. This chain joins TRBV6-1 and TRBJ2-1, with D perhaps TRBD1 (6 bases). This CDR3 is 14 amino acids long. V lost 5 bases, J lost 6 bases, and 14 bases lay in between. Germline V gene sequence: CDR1 MNHNS, CDR2 SASEGT. DNA of the CDR3: TGTGCCAGCAGTCCCCGGACAGAGGGCAATGAGCAGTTCTTC. Amino acid sequence: CASSPRTEGNEQFF.

The chain joins TRBV12-5 to TRBJ2-1, with D perhaps assigned TRBD1 or TRBD2 (6 bases each). The CDR3 contains 14 residues. Germline lookup yields CDR1 LGHNT and CDR2 FRNRAP. V dropped 3 bases and J dropped 9 bases, with 15 bases sitting between them. The CDR3 DNA follows: TGTGCTAGTGGTTTCACGGGGGCGCGGATTGAGCAGTTCTTC. Translation: CASGFTGARIEQFF.

This chain uses TRBV29-1 with TRBJ2-7, with 8 nucleotides matching TRBD2. V shed 1 base, J shed 4 bases, and the junction held 6 bases outside the gene matches. From germline, CDR1 is SQVTM and CDR2 ANQGSEA. The CDR3 extends over 14 amino acids. The CDR3: CSVEGLAPRYEQYF. Here the CDR3 DNA reads TGCAGCGTTGAAGGACTAGCGCCGCGGTACGAGCAGTACTTC.

This clonotype was counted many times. The chain combines TRBV3-1 with TRBJ1-2; D ambiguous. V lost 0 bases, J lost 4 bases, and 12 bases lay in between. There are 15 residues in the CDR3. Germline CDR1 and CDR2: LGHDT and YNNKEL (reference sequence). CDR3 sequence: CASSQDMVARYGYTF. The DNA of the CDR3 is TGTGCCAGCAGCCAAGACATGGTAGCGCGCTATGGCTACACCTTC.

The gene calls are TRBV12-3 or TRBV12-4 and TRBJ2-1; no definite D call. The V end was cut by 8 bases, the J end by 2 bases, with 22 bases between. The CDR3 loop spans 17 amino acids. The CDR3 bases are TGTGCCAGCTATCTCGGGCCAAAAAAAGGGACCTACAATGAGCAGTTCTTC. Its translation is CASYLGPKKGTYNEQFF.

The chain joins TRBV7-9 to TRBJ2-2; D uncertain. Trimming shortened V by 2 bases and J by 0 bases, and 13 bases separated the two germline ends. CDR3 length: 17 amino acids. Germline CDR1 SEHNR, CDR2 FQNEAQ (reference sequence). CDR3 amino acids: CASSLRSRAANTGELFF. For the CDR3, the DNA is TGTGCCAGCAGCTTACGGTCTAGGGCCGCGAACACCGGGGAGCTGTTTTTT.

The chain is built from TRBV27 and TRBJ2-3, with TRBD2 matching 11 bases. CDR3 length: 16 residues. Trimming cost V 10 bases and J 4 bases; bases outside gene matches: 13. Germline V lookup: CDR1 MNHEY, CDR2 SMNVEV (reference sequence). This chain's CDR3 is CATQREGTSGPDTQYF. The CDR3 DNA reads TGTGCCACCCAGCGGGAAGGGACTAGCGGCCCAGATACGCAGTATTTT.

This clonotype has a handful of counts. V is TRBV28 and J is TRBJ2-6; the D gene is possibly TRBD2 (6 bases). The CDR3 sequence is 17 residues long. Trimming took off 5 bases at V and 0 bases at J, with 14 bases between the two ends. CDR1 is MDHEN, CDR2 SYDVKM, per germline. The CDR3 nucleotides are TGTGCCAGCAGTCTACCCCCGGGAGTCTCTGGGGCCAACGTCCTGACTTTC. It specifies CASSLPPGVSGANVLTF.

The table lists this clonotype with a count of one. The chain uses TRBV10-2 and TRBJ1-1, with D perhaps TRBD1 (6 bases). Looked up from germline, CDR1 is WSHSY and CDR2 is SAAADI. Trimming shortened V by 2 bases and J by 1 base, and 11 bases separated the two germline ends. The CDR3 runs 15 residues. CDR3 region: CASSEAQGKNTEAFF. As DNA, the CDR3 is TGCGCCAGCAGTGAGGCGCAGGGGAAGAACACTGAAGCTTTCTTT.

The J gene is TRBJ2-5, the V gene TRBV24-1, with 7 bases that match TRBD1. V lost 4 bases to trimming and J lost 5 bases; unmatched junction nucleotides: 12. Germline assignment: CDR1 KGHDR and CDR2 SFDVKD. This CDR3 contains 16 residues. The CDR3 loop reads CATSEGTQGLKETQYF. CDR3 sequence (DNA): TGTGCCACCAGTGAAGGAACACAGGGGTTAAAGGAGACCCAGTACTTC.

This clonotype was found once. The chain couples TRBV6-2 or TRBV6-3 to TRBJ2-7; TRBD1 matches 7 bases. The length of the CDR3 is 16 residues. Germline V gene lookup returns CDR1 MNHEY and CDR2 SVGEGT. With 6 bases clipped from V and 0 bases from J, the junction kept 11 bases outside the gene matches. The CDR3 bases are TGTGCCAGCAGCGACGCTACAGGGGAACGCTCCTACGAGCAGTACTTC. It codes for CASSDATGERSYEQYF.

This clonotype was seen only a few times. The chain combines TRBV29-1 with TRBJ2-1; D remains ambiguous. From germline, CDR1 is SQVTM and CDR2 ANQGSEA. The CDR3 has 14 amino acids. V was clipped by 4 bases and J by 1 base, with 11 bases between them. CDR3 amino acids: CSVVPRQSYNEQFF. In nucleotides, the CDR3 is TGCAGCGTTGTCCCCCGTCAGTCCTACAATGAGCAGTTCTTC.

The chain joins TRBV29-1 to TRBJ2-2; possible D gene TRBD2, 6 bases. Between the trimmed V and J ends, which lost 4 bases and 4 bases, there was a span of 13 bases. Germline V lookup: CDR1 SQVTM, CDR2 ANQGSEA. The CDR3 extends over 14 amino acids. The chain's CDR3 is CSVGVSGFTGELFF. CDR3 nucleotides: TGCAGCGTTGGAGTTAGCGGATTCACCGGGGAGCTGTTTTTT.

This clonotype has only a few counts. The chain carries TRBV6-5 and TRBJ2-2; D is undetermined. The CDR3 is made up of 15 amino acids. Germline values: CDR1 MNHEY, CDR2 SVGAGI. The V gene lost 0 bases and the J gene lost 0 bases, with 5 bases spanning the gap. The CDR3 here is CASSYSKPNTGELFF. CDR3 DNA sequence: TGTGCCAGCAGTTACTCGAAGCCGAACACCGGGGAGCTGTTTTTT.

This chain joins TRBV5-6 and TRBJ1-5; perhaps TRBD1 as D (5 bases). V lost 0 bases and J 1 base, leaving 17 bases between the germline ends. Germline assignment: CDR1 SGHDT and CDR2 YYEEEE. The CDR3 sequence is 18 residues long. Written as DNA, the CDR3 is TGTGCCAGCAGCTTGGCTTCAGGGATCAGATCAAGCAATCAGCCCCAGCATTTT. As protein: CASSLASGIRSSNQPQHF.

Only a few counts were recorded for this clonotype. The chain combines TRBV11-2 with TRBJ1-2, with a weak D call TRBD1 (6 bases). Germline V gene sequence: CDR1 SGHAT, CDR2 FQNNGV. V was trimmed by 5 bases and J by 7 bases, leaving 17 bases between them. CDR3 length: 14 amino acids. Here the CDR3 reads CASSPGGGRAGYTF. The CDR3 DNA reads TGTGCCAGCAGCCCGGGGGGGGGGCGGGCTGGCTACACCTTC.

This clonotype was seen ten or more times. The chain employs TRBV5-1 and TRBJ2-2; D unresolved. This CDR3 region has 12 residues. Germline CDR1 and CDR2: SGHRS and YFSETQ. V was trimmed by 7 bases and J by 0 bases, leaving 4 bases between them. The CDR3 coding sequence is TGCGCCAGCGGACCGAACACCGGGGAGCTGTTTTTT. This codes for CASGPNTGELFF. The entire variable domain, with the rest obtained from reference TRBV5-1 and TRBJ2-2, is as follows: KAGVTQTPRYLIKTRGQQVTLSCSPISGHRSVSWYQQTPGQGLQFLFEYFSETQRNKGNFPGRFSGRQFSNSRSEMNVSTLELGDSALYLCASGPNTGELFFGEGSRLTVL.

This rearrangement joins TRBV29-1 to TRBJ2-7; no definite D call. V shed 5 bases and J shed 5 bases, with 7 bases lying between them. Germline CDR1 and CDR2: SQVTM and ANQGSEA. The CDR3 is 10 amino acids. The CDR3 protein is CSVRSNEQYF. The CDR3 nucleotides are TGCAGCGTTCGCTCGAACGAGCAGTACTTC.

This clonotype was observed a few times. Here the CDR3 reads CASSFGPNYEQYF. CDR3 bases: TGTGCCAGCAGTTTTGGGCCAAACTACGAGCAGTACTTC. V gene TRBV12-3 or TRBV12-4 combines with J gene TRBJ2-7; D is ambiguous. V was pared by 3 bases and J by 3 bases, with 9 bases between. The length of the CDR3 is 13 residues.

CDR3 bases: TGTGCCAGCACCGAGGGGATCTACAATGAGCAGTTCTTC. It yields the protein CASTEGIYNEQFF. The rearrangement links TRBV6-2 or TRBV6-3 to TRBJ2-1; D possibly uses TRBD1 or TRBD2 (5 bases each). Germline V CDR1 and CDR2: MNHEY, SVGEGT. Trimming left V 7 bases short and J 3 bases short, with 10 bases between. The CDR3 is 13 amino acids.

To note about this clonotype: At one of its ends the junction is not consistent with the germline gene, which may arise from a read error. The gene calls are TRBV29-1 and TRBJ2-4; 9 bases agree with TRBD1. Per germline, CDR1 SQVTM and CDR2 ANQGSEA. There are 18 residues in the CDR3. CDR3 sequence reads: CSVESEINRGLAKNIRYF. The CDR3 nucleotides are TGCAGCGTTGAATCGGAGATAAACAGGGGGCTAGCCAAAAACATTCGGTACTTC.

This clonotype was detected only a few times. This chain joins TRBV5-5 and TRBJ2-7; D unresolved. V was cut by 0 bases and J by 0 bases, with 10 bases left in between. The V gene's germline CDR1 is SGHKS and CDR2 YYEKEE (reference sequence). The CDR3 consists of 15 residues. The CDR3 DNA reads TGTGCCAGCAGCTTGGAATGGGTTACCTCCTACGAGCAGTACTTC. As protein: CASSLEWVTSYEQYF. Based on the CDR3 plus reference TRBV5-5 and TRBJ2-7, the full variable domain is DAGVTQSPTHLIKTRGQQVTLRCSPISGHKSVSWYQQVLGQGPQFIFQYYEKEERGRGNFPDRFSARQFPNYSSELNVNALLLGDSALYLCASSLEWVTSYEQYFGPGTRLTVT.

This clonotype was counted only a few times. This rearrangement joins TRBV12-3 or TRBV12-4 to TRBJ1-1; no clear D. V was pared by 4 bases and J by 7 bases, with 7 bases between. The CDR3 loop spans 11 amino acids. The CDR3 DNA reads TGTGCCAGCAGTTATGGTAATGAAGCTTTCTTT. This codes for CASSYGNEAFF.

At least ten counts were recorded for this clonotype. The chain carries TRBV6-5 and TRBJ2-5; D call uncertain. The V end lost 2 bases, the J end lost 4 bases, and 17 bases lay between the germline ends. The V gene's germline CDR1 is MNHEY and CDR2 SVGAGI. This CDR3 comprises 16 residues. The CDR3 coding sequence is TGTGCCAGCAGTTACCAACCCGCCACGTCGGGAGAGACCCAGTACTTC. Its translation: CASSYQPATSGETQYF.

This clonotype was seen a handful of times. The chain is built from TRBV29-1 and TRBJ2-7, with a tentative D call TRBD1 (5 bases). Germline-derived CDR1 and CDR2 are SQVTM and ANQGSEA. There are 13 residues in the CDR3. The V and J ends lost 4 bases and 3 bases respectively, with 13 bases between them. This CDR3 is CSVVKGPRYEQYF. The DNA for the CDR3 is TGCAGCGTTGTAAAGGGGCCCCGCTACGAGCAGTACTTC.

The rearrangement links TRBV7-9 to TRBJ2-3; the D is unclear. Germline V gives CDR1 SEHNR, CDR2 FQNEAQ (reference sequence). This CDR3 is built from 11 residues. Between the trimmed V and J ends, which lost 7 bases and 5 bases, there was a span of 7 bases. CDR3 nucleotides: TGTGCCAGCACCTACGTAGATACGCAGTATTTT. Its translation: CASTYVDTQYF.

The chain employs TRBV20-1 and TRBJ2-1, with 7 nucleotides matching TRBD2. This CDR3 spans 16 amino acids. V shed 0 bases and J 7 bases; nucleotides not matched to a gene: 12. CDR1 DFQATT and CDR2 SNEGSKA come from the germline V gene (reference sequence). The CDR3 DNA reads as TGCAGTGCTAGAGATCTGGGCAGCGGGACGAGGAATGAGCAGTTCTTC. Translated, it gives CSARDLGSGTRNEQFF.

The sample holds a few counts of this clonotype. The chain recombines TRBV12-3 or TRBV12-4 with TRBJ2-3; 7 nucleotides align to TRBD2. The CDR3 loop spans 17 amino acids. After removal of 0 bases from V and 0 bases from J, the junction contained 6 bases not matched to a gene. The CDR3 nucleotides are TGTGCCAGCAGTTTAGCGGAGGCGGGGGTTAGCACAGATACGCAGTATTTT. Translating gives CASSLAEAGVSTDTQYF.

The V call is TRBV7-9, the J call TRBJ1-1; D not resolved. The ends were cut back, 4 bases at V and 4 bases at J, with 13 bases in the middle. Germline values: CDR1 SEHNR, CDR2 FQNEAQ (reference sequence). CDR3 length: 14 residues. The CDR3 nucleotides are TGTGCCAGCAGCTACCCCCAGGACGGCACTGAAGCTTTCTTT. It translates to CASSYPQDGTEAFF.